These 27 T cell receptor beta chains originate from one sample sequenced in a study of T cell repertoires in cytomegalovirus infection. TCRdb itself ran the reads through MiXCR, one entry per CDR3 protein. The sample contains some 280,000 distinct CDR3 sequences, approximately 14% of which appear only once. The sequenced sample consisted of PBMCs. The receptors were sampled from a human donor in good health (CMV status not recorded). Some clones in this sample may be carry-over from other donors' samples.

The table lists this clonotype with a few counts. V is TRBV28 and J is TRBJ1-1, with 8 bases identical to TRBD1. The V gene's germline CDR1 is MDHEN and CDR2 SYDVKM. The CDR3 is 15 amino acids. The junction had 5 bases not matched to a gene; V was cut back by 3 bases and J by 2 bases. CDR3 loop: CASSFADRGNTEAFF. The DNA for the CDR3 is TGTGCCAGCAGTTTCGCTGACAGGGGCAACACTGAAGCTTTCTTT.

The chain carries TRBV6-2 or TRBV6-3 and TRBJ1-5; possibly TRBD1 for D (5 bases). V gave up 2 bases and J gave up 0 bases, with 11 bases separating them. Germline V gene lookup returns CDR1 MNHEY and CDR2 SVGEGT. The CDR3 is 16 residues long. The CDR3 reads CASSYREGNSNQPQHF. The CDR3 DNA follows: TGTGCCAGCAGTTACCGGGAGGGGAATAGCAATCAGCCCCAGCATTTT.

There are many counts of this clonotype. This sequence joins TRBV19 and TRBJ2-1; 10 bases line up with TRBD2. CDR1 and CDR2 from the germline V gene are LNHDA and SQIVND (reference sequence). CDR3 size: 15 residues. The J segment lost 9 bases and the V segment lost 1 base, leaving 6 bases of the junction unmatched. The CDR3 bases are TGTGCCAGTAGTATAGCCCTAGCGGGAGTCGGTGAGCAGTTCTTC. Its translation: CASSIALAGVGEQFF.

This clonotype was observed many times. The V gene is TRBV7-9, the J gene TRBJ2-3; 14 bases align to TRBD2. The germline V gene has CDR1 SEHNR and CDR2 FQNEAQ (reference sequence). CDR3 size: 17 residues. The trim removed 4 bases at V and 2 bases at J, leaving 5 bases unmatched. The CDR3 protein is CASSSGTSGGNTDTQYF. The CDR3 nucleotides are TGTGCCAGCAGCTCCGGGACTAGCGGGGGAAACACAGATACGCAGTATTTT.

The chain combines TRBV5-5 with TRBJ1-2; D remains ambiguous. CDR3 size: 15 residues. The germline V gene encodes CDR1 SGHKS and CDR2 YYEKEE (reference sequence). V was trimmed by 0 bases and J by 4 bases, leaving 13 bases between them. The CDR3 loop is CASSLAWEGIYGYTF. DNA of the CDR3: TGTGCCAGCAGCTTGGCGTGGGAAGGGATCTATGGCTACACCTTC.

This clonotype was counted at least ten times. V gene TRBV12-3 or TRBV12-4 combines with J gene TRBJ1-2, with 8 bases fitting TRBD1. After removal of 8 bases from V and 7 bases from J, the junction contained 9 bases not matched to a gene. The CDR3 is made up of 13 amino acids. In nucleotides, the CDR3 is TGTGCCAGCTCTCCCCGGACAGGGTTTGGCTACACCTTC. Protein sequence: CASSPRTGFGYTF.

This clonotype appeared many times. This sequence joins TRBV7-8 and TRBJ2-7; unclear D gene. V lost 3 bases and J 3 bases, leaving 9 bases between the germline ends. The CDR3 is 13 amino acids. Looked up from germline, CDR1 is SGHVS and CDR2 is FQNEAQ. CDR3 DNA: TGTGCCAGCAGCTTCGACTTAAACTACGAGCAGTACTTC. Translating it yields CASSFDLNYEQYF.

The J gene is TRBJ2-4, the V gene TRBV20-1; 7 bases match TRBD2. Germline V gives CDR1 DFQATT, CDR2 SNEGSKA (reference sequence). The CDR3 extends over 15 amino acids. V gave up 0 bases and J gave up 2 bases; unmatched junction bases: 4. Here the CDR3 DNA reads TGCAGTGCTAGAGAGGGAGGGCCTTCCAAAAACATTCAGTACTTC. Protein: CSAREGGPSKNIQYF.

V is TRBV19 and J is TRBJ1-2, with D perhaps matching TRBD1 (6 bases). The CDR3 length is 13 residues. The V gene's germline CDR1 is LNHDA and CDR2 SQIVND (reference sequence). V lost 7 bases to trimming and J lost 9 bases, with 18 bases between them. The DNA for the CDR3 is TGTGCCAGTAATCCCAGGACAGCTCAAAGCTACACCTTC. Translating it yields CASNPRTAQSYTF.

This clonotype was seen repeatedly, ten times or more. The CDR3 DNA follows: TGTGCCAGCAGCCAGACGGGGGAGCAGTTCTTC. It yields the protein CASSQTGEQFF. This sequence joins TRBV7-3 and TRBJ2-1, with a tentative D call TRBD2 (5 bases). V was pared by 5 bases and J by 10 bases, with 9 bases between. Looked up from germline, CDR1 is SGHTA and CDR2 is FQGTGA. The CDR3 contains 11 residues.

The J gene is TRBJ2-6, the V gene TRBV27; no definite D call. Germline assignment: CDR1 MNHEY and CDR2 SMNVEV (reference sequence). V lost 4 bases and J 0 bases, leaving 13 bases between the germline ends. CDR3 length: 17 amino acids. CDR3 in DNA: TGTGCCAGCAGTTCGTCGTCGCGGAGCTCTGGGGCCAACGTCCTGACTTTC. It codes for CASSSSSRSSGANVLTF.

The V gene is TRBV5-4, the J gene TRBJ1-6; 7 bases align to TRBD1. The V gene's germline CDR1 is SGHNT and CDR2 YYREEE (reference sequence). The J segment lost 9 bases and the V segment lost 2 bases, leaving 8 bases of the junction unmatched. The length of the CDR3 is 15 residues. CDR3 in DNA: TGTGCCAGCAGCTTAGGCGACAGGGAGGGTTCACCCCTCCACTTT. It is translated as CASSLGDREGSPLHF.

This clonotype was detected many times. The chain employs TRBV7-2 and TRBJ2-3; 7 nucleotides align to TRBD1. Per the germline V gene, CDR1 is SGHTA and CDR2 is FQGNSA. J was trimmed by 0 bases and V by 5 bases; bases with no gene match: 8. The CDR3 totals 16 residues. CDR3 sequence: CASSDPGQTSTDTQYF. For the CDR3, the DNA is TGTGCCAGCAGCGACCCGGGACAGACTAGCACAGATACGCAGTATTTT.

This sequence joins TRBV20-1 and TRBJ2-7; 8 bases are a match to TRBD2. The CDR3 is 15 amino acids. The V gene end was trimmed by 2 bases and the J gene end by 2 bases; junction bases not matched to a gene: 8. Looked up from germline, CDR1 is DFQATT and CDR2 is SNEGSKA (reference sequence). In DNA form, the CDR3 reads TGCAGTGCTAGAAAGCTAGCGGGCCCGCCCTACGAGCAGTACTTC. Amino acids: CSARKLAGPPYEQYF.

As to this clonotype: Here the CDR3 omits its conserved ending phenylalanine or tryptophan, so a read error is the likely source. The V and J genes are TRBV19 and TRBJ2-7; 7 nucleotides align to TRBD1. Germline V gene data show CDR1 as LNHDA and CDR2 as SQIVND (reference sequence). The CDR3 covers 16 residues. The V segment lost 4 bases and the J segment 4 bases; nucleotides outside the gene matches: 13. In DNA form, the CDR3 reads TGTGCCAGTAGTAGCCGAAGGGACAGCGCGGTATACGAGCAGTACCTC. It codes for CASSSRRDSAVYEQYL.

The V gene is TRBV29-1, the J gene TRBJ2-7; 14 bases are shared with TRBD2. CDR1 is SQVTM and CDR2 is ANQGSEA in the germline V gene. The CDR3 totals 15 residues. V lost 6 bases and J lost 7; bases outside the gene matches: 11. The CDR3 is CSVARLAGGPDEQYF. CDR3 DNA sequence: TGCAGCGTGGCTCGACTAGCGGGAGGGCCTGATGAGCAGTACTTC.

This clonotype was seen many times. The V and J genes are TRBV6-2 or TRBV6-3 and TRBJ2-1, with a weak D call TRBD1 (7 bases). Germline CDR1 reads MNHEY; CDR2 reads SVGEGT. Trimming stripped 5 bases from V and 2 bases from J, with 13 bases between. This CDR3 has 15 residues. The CDR3 nucleotides read TGTGCCAGCAGTACACAGGGGACTCCCTACAATGAGCAGTTCTTC. Residues: CASSTQGTPYNEQFF.

This clonotype was observed a few times. The chain's CDR3 is CASSASGPYGYTF. In DNA form, the CDR3 reads TGTGCCAGCAGCGCCTCAGGGCCGTATGGCTACACCTTC. The gene calls are TRBV7-9 and TRBJ1-2, with D possibly matching TRBD1 (5 bases). CDR3 length: 13 residues. Between the trimmed V and J ends, which lost 5 bases and 5 bases, there was a span of 12 bases. CDR1 is SEHNR, CDR2 FQNEAQ, per germline (reference sequence).

This clonotype was recorded a few times. The chain has TRBV20-1 and TRBJ1-3, with D hard to call. CDR1 and CDR2 (germline): DFQATT, SNEGSKA (reference sequence). The CDR3 sequence is 13 residues long. The ends were cut back, 5 bases at V and 0 bases at J, with 8 bases in the middle. The CDR3 region has the DNA TGCAGTGCTCAGCGTACCTCTGGAAACACCATATATTTT. This encodes CSAQRTSGNTIYF.

This clonotype was seen a few times. V is TRBV7-2 and J is TRBJ2-5, with 8 bases identical to TRBD1. The germline V gene has CDR1 SGHTA and CDR2 FQGNSA. Unmatched junction bases numbered 11, after V lost 8 bases and J lost 3 bases. This CDR3 is 15 amino acids long. This CDR3 is CASGGGTGFEETQYF. The CDR3 DNA reads TGTGCCAGCGGCGGCGGGACAGGATTTGAAGAGACCCAGTACTTC.

V usage is TRBV6-6 and J usage is TRBJ2-7, with D perhaps assigned TRBD1 or TRBD2 (5 bases each). Germline loops: CDR1 MNHNY, CDR2 SVGAGI (reference sequence). V was trimmed by 6 bases and J by 3 bases, leaving 9 bases between them. This CDR3 comprises 12 residues. CDR3 coding DNA: TGTGCCAGCAGAGGGGCGGGCTACGAGCAGTACTTC. It codes for CASRGAGYEQYF.

This rearrangement joins TRBV7-9 to TRBJ2-1; 7 bases are a match to TRBD2. The CDR3 covers 12 residues. The trim removed 2 bases at V and 15 bases at J, leaving 7 bases unmatched. Germline lookup yields CDR1 SEHNR and CDR2 FQNEAQ (reference sequence). This CDR3 reads CASSLWDYWRFF. The CDR3 DNA sequence: TGTGCCAGCAGCTTATGGGACTACTGGCGGTTCTTC.

The rearrangement joins TRBV7-8 to TRBJ2-2; TRBD1 matches 10 bases. V shed 1 base and J 7 bases; nucleotides not matched to a gene: 3. The CDR3 consists of 15 residues. Germline V gene data show CDR1 as SGHVS and CDR2 as FQNEAQ. The CDR3 reads CASSLGDRGHGELFF. In DNA form, the CDR3 reads TGTGCCAGCAGCTTAGGGGACAGGGGACACGGGGAGCTGTTTTTT.

This clonotype was seen a handful of times. The V call is TRBV27, the J call TRBJ1-5; the D gene is possibly TRBD1 (6 bases). This CDR3 is built from 14 residues. CDR1 and CDR2 (germline): MNHEY, SMNVEV (reference sequence). The V and J ends lost 5 bases and 9 bases respectively, with 17 bases between them. The CDR3 protein is CASSPLDSSRPQHF. In DNA, the CDR3 is TGTGCCAGCAGTCCCCTGGACAGTTCTAGGCCCCAGCATTTT.

There are many counts of this clonotype. V is TRBV12-3 or TRBV12-4 and J is TRBJ1-5, with 7 bases that match TRBD1. This CDR3 region has 15 residues. Germline trimming cut 6 bases from V and 7 bases from J; bases unmatched to any gene: 12. This CDR3 is CASRPERGLGQPQHF. CDR3 sequence (DNA): TGTGCCAGCAGGCCAGAGAGGGGGCTTGGGCAGCCCCAGCATTTT.

This clonotype was observed many times. The V gene is TRBV6-2 or TRBV6-3, the J gene TRBJ2-2; D is unclear. Germline V gives CDR1 MNHEY, CDR2 SVGEGT. The CDR3 spans 10 residues. V dropped 6 bases and J dropped 7 bases, with 3 bases sitting between them. CDR3 residues: CASRDGELFF. In nucleotides, the CDR3 is TGTGCCAGCAGAGACGGGGAGCTGTTTTTT.

The rearrangement joins TRBV7-3 to TRBJ2-1; 7 bases agree with TRBD1. Trimming took 6 bases from V and 6 from J; bases not matched to a gene: 11. The CDR3 consists of 15 residues. CDR1 is SGHTA and CDR2 is FQGTGA in the germline V gene. The DNA of the CDR3 is TGTGCCAGCAGATCCGGGACAGAGGTGTCCAATGAGCAGTTCTTC. This gives the protein CASRSGTEVSNEQFF. The full variable domain, in which reference TRBV7-3 and TRBJ2-1 provide the parts outside the CDR3, is GAGVSQTPSNKVTEKGKYVELRCDPISGHTALYWYRQSLGQGPEFLIYFQGTGAADDSGLPNDRFFAVRPEGSVSTLKIQRTERGDSAVYLCASRSGTEVSNEQFFGPGTRLTVL.